The clone carrying this T cell receptor beta chain was recorded once. Its antigen remains unidentified. The data derive from a study of T cell repertoires in cytomegalovirus infection. Background on the study: HLA-B-restricted CMV epitopes that are well studied, plus recently identified HLA-C-restricted ones, were used by the study. In public TCR beta signatures, there were indications of both CMV infection and matching HLA type. General study findings and limits: Pooled public TCR beta family frequency picked out CMV carriers with the relevant HLA. CMV-specific TCR beta clonotypes restricted by HLA-C were the ones dominating the ex vivo response.

TCRdb passed the reads through MiXCR, listing each CDR3 protein once. The sample lists 450,000 to 600,000 distinct CDR3 sequences; around 30% were seen once. The CDR3 length is 17 residues. With 4 bases removed from V and 2 bases from J, the gap between germline ends came to 19 bases. The germline V gene encodes CDR1 SGHRS and CDR2 YFSETQ. V gene TRBV5-1 combines with J gene TRBJ2-1; D might be TRBD2 (6 bases). The clonotype was recovered from a human donor in good health (CMV status not recorded). Some clones in this sample may be carry-over from other donors' samples. Sequences were derived from cultured PBMCs, sampled from culture after CMV antigen stimulation. Written as DNA, the CDR3 is TGCGCCAGCAGCCTAGTTGTAGCGGTAAATACCTACAATGAGCAGTTCTTC. Translated: CASSLVVAVNTYNEQFF.